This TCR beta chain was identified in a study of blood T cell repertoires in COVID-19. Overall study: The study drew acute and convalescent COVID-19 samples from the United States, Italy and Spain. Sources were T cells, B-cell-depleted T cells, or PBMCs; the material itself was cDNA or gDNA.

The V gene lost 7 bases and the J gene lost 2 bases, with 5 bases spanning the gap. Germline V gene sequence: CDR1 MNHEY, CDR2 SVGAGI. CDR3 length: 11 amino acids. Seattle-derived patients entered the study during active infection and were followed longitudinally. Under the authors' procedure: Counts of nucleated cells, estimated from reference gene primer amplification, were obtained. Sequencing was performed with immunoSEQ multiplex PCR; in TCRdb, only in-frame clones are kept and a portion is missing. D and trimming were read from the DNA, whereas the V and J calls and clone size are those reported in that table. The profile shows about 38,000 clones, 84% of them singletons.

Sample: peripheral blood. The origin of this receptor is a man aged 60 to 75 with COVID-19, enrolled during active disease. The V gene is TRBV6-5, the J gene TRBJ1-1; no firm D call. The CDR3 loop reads CASKRNTEAFF. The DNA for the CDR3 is TGTGCCAGCAAGCGAAACACTGAAGCTTTCTTT.